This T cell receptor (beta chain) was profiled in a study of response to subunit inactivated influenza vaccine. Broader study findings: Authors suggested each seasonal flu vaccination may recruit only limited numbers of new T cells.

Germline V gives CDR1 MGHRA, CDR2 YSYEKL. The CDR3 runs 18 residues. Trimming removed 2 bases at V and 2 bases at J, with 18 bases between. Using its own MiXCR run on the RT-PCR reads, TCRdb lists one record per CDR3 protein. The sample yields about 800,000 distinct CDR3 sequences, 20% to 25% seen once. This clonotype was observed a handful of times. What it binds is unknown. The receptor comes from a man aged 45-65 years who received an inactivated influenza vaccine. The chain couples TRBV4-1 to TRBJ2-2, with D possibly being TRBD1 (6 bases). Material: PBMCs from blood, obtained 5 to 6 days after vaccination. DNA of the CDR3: TGCGCCAGCAGCCAATCCCGACCGGGGACACTTAACACCGGGGAGCTGTTTTTT. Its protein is CASSQSRPGTLNTGELFF.